What follows are 21 T cell receptor beta chains derived from one specimen sequenced in a study of tumor and adjacent non-tumor tissue in lung cancer. TCRbeta libraries were built with three rounds of nested PCR, modified from ARM-PCR. MiXCR was run by TCRdb on the multiplex PCR reads, yielding one entry per CDR3 protein. The data show tens of thousands of distinct CDR3 sequences, roughly 66% seen once. This sample's RNA came from whole unsorted tissue. Sequenced input: lung tumor tissue. These receptors were obtained from a man aged 60 to 75 with non-small cell lung cancer.

This clonotype was seen just once. Being one base from a much bigger clone, this may be a read error. The J gene is TRBJ1-4, the V gene TRBV7-9; no firm D call. CDR3 length equals 15 residues. Germline loops: CDR1 SEHNR, CDR2 FQNEAQ (reference sequence). V was shortened by 0 bases and J by 8 bases, with 13 bases between the two germline ends. The CDR3 region has the DNA TGTGCCAGCAGCTTAGCGGTGGCTGAACGAGAAAAACTGTTTTTT. Its translation is CASSLAVAEREKLFF.

Comments on this clonotype: The junction and the germline gene differ at one end; a read error may be behind it. In nucleotides, the CDR3 is TGTACCAGCAGTCCCCCTAGCGGGGCCCCGCCCATTTACTTC. This codes for CTSSPPSGAPPIYF. V usage is TRBV12-3 or TRBV12-4 and J usage is TRBJ2-7; 9 nucleotides align to TRBD2. CDR3 size: 14 residues.

With regard to this clonotype: At one boundary the junction diverges from the germline segment, which might be a read error. V usage is TRBV12-3 or TRBV12-4 and J usage is TRBJ2-5; 8 nucleotides align to TRBD1. The CDR3 runs 14 residues. In nucleotides, the CDR3 is TGTGTCAGCACCTTAGGGGGGCGACAGGGGACCCAGTGCTTC. Translated: CVSTLGGRQGTQCF.

About this clonotype: Since a much larger clone is just one base distant, this may be a read error. The chain combines TRBV28 with TRBJ2-5; D is undetermined. Germline CDR1 and CDR2: MDHEN and SYDVKM. The CDR3 is 12 residues long. The CDR3: CVSSSPGETQYF. The CDR3 DNA follows: TGTGTCAGCAGTTCCCCTGGGGAGACCCAGTACTTC. The full variable domain, rest sourced from reference TRBV28 and TRBJ2-5, is DVKVTQSSRYLVKRTGEKVFLECVQDMDHENMFWYRQDPGLGLRLIYFSYDVKMKEKGDIPEGYSVSREKKERFSLILESASTNQTSMYLCVSSSPGETQYFGPGTRLLVL.

The sample holds one count of this clonotype. The junction shows a germline mismatch at one end, possibly a read error. The V gene is TRBV6-5, the J gene TRBJ1-2, with 9 bases matching TRBD1. The CDR3 consists of 16 residues. Germline CDR1 is MNHEY and CDR2 is SVGAGI. DNA for the CDR3: TGCGTCAGCAGAACCCGGGTCGACAGGGGGGAAAGTGGCTACACCTTC. The encoded protein is CVSRTRVDRGESGYTF.

With respect to this clonotype: At one of its ends the junction is not consistent with the germline gene, which may arise from a read error. The V call is TRBV5-1, the J call TRBJ1-1; D is unclear. Per the germline V gene, CDR1 is SGHRS and CDR2 is YFSETQ. CDR3 size: 14 residues. The CDR3 spells CASSLVRENTEASF. DNA of the CDR3: TGCGCCAGCAGTTTGGTAAGGGAGAACACTGAAGCTTCCTTT.

The chain carries TRBV6-1 and TRBJ2-7; no clear D. This CDR3 contains 14 residues. V was cut by 7 bases and J by 1 base, with 14 bases left in between. The germline CDR1 and CDR2 sequences are MNHNS and SASEGT. The CDR3 loop reads CASNAVSNSYEQYF. The DNA for the CDR3 is TGTGCCAGCAACGCAGTCTCAAATTCCTACGAGCAGTACTTC.

The rearrangement links TRBV11-3 to TRBJ2-3, with D possibly being TRBD2 (5 bases). Germline V lookup: CDR1 SGHNT, CDR2 YENEEA. The V and J ends lost 6 bases and 2 bases respectively, with 15 bases between them. The CDR3 is 15 residues long. The chain's CDR3 is CASSLSADFTDTQYF. The CDR3 coding sequence is TGTGCCAGCAGTTTATCAGCGGACTTCACAGATACGCAGTATTTT.

Of note for this clonotype: At one end, the junction sequence differs from germline, possibly due to a read error. CDR3 coding DNA: TGTAGTGCTAGTCGTTTAGTCGGCGGGAGGCCGGATCAAGAGACCCAGTACTTC. It specifies CSASRLVGGRPDQETQYF. The V gene is TRBV20-1, the J gene TRBJ2-5, with 8 bases lining up with TRBD2. This CDR3 spans 18 amino acids. The V gene's germline CDR1 is DFQATT and CDR2 SNEGSKA (reference sequence).

Many counts were recorded for this clonotype. The V call is TRBV12-3 or TRBV12-4, the J call TRBJ2-1; D remains ambiguous. This CDR3 spans 11 amino acids. Trimming pared 6 bases from V and 12 bases from J, leaving 12 bases between. CDR3 DNA: TGTGCCAGCAGACCCACCGCGCCGCAGTTCTTC. Its protein product is CASRPTAPQFF.

Details on this clonotype: The junction does not match germline at one end; this may be a read error. V is TRBV6-6 and J is TRBJ2-6, with 8 bases matching TRBD1. The CDR3 runs to 16 residues. Germline values: CDR1 MNHNY, CDR2 SVGAGI (reference sequence). In nucleotides, the CDR3 is TGTGCGAGCAGCCGTCAGGGGGCAACCGGGGCCAACGTCCAGACTTTC. Translation: CASSRQGATGANVQTF.

In the case of this clonotype: A read error may be the cause here, since a much bigger clone is one base away. This chain links TRBV7-9 with TRBJ1-4; 7 bases agree with TRBD1. This CDR3 comprises 17 residues. Per germline, CDR1 SEHNR and CDR2 FQNEAQ (reference sequence). V was pared by 5 bases and J by 3 bases, with 12 bases of the junction left unmatched. CDR3 amino acids: CASSPGQAFGANEKLFF. The CDR3, as DNA: TGTGCCAGCAGCCCTGGACAGGCTTTTGGGGCTAATGAAAAACTGTTTTTT.

Comments on this clonotype: The conserved phenylalanine or tryptophan normally closing the CDR3 is absent here, so this likely arose from a read error. This rearrangement joins TRBV11-2 to TRBJ2-3; a possible D gene is TRBD2 (5 bases). CDR3 length: 12 amino acids. Germline loops: CDR1 SGHAT, CDR2 FQNNGV. The DNA of the CDR3 is TGTGCTAGCAGCTTAGAGGGTAATACACAGTATTTG. It yields the protein CASSLEGNTQYL.

To note about this clonotype: Since the CDR3 does not end with the conserved phenylalanine or tryptophan, this likely comes from a read error. The rearrangement links TRBV11-3 to TRBJ2-3; D gene uncertain. Germline V gene lookup returns CDR1 SGHNT and CDR2 YENEEA. There are 14 residues in the CDR3. With 1 base removed from V and 4 bases from J, the gap between germline ends came to 9 bases. The DNA of the CDR3 is TGTGCCAGCAGCTTAGTCGGCCACGCAGATACGCAGTATTAT. Its protein product is CASSLVGHADTQYY.

In the case of this clonotype: Germline is not matched at one junction end, which may reflect a read error. The rearrangement uses TRBV6-6 and TRBJ2-2; tentatively, D is TRBD2 (6 bases). Germline assignment: CDR1 MNHNY and CDR2 SVGAGI (reference sequence). CDR3 size: 17 residues. The DNA of the CDR3 is TGTGTCAGTAGTCGCCAGATCCGGGCGGGGAGAACCGGGGAGTTGTTTTTT. It yields the protein CVSSRQIRAGRTGELFF.

This chain links TRBV4-3 with TRBJ1-2; 8 bases agree with TRBD1. The germline gives CDR1 LGHNA, CDR2 YSLEER. V lost 0 bases, J lost 6 bases, and 0 bases stayed unmatched. This CDR3 region has 13 residues. CDR3 protein: CASSQETGDGYTF. The CDR3 coding sequence is TGCGCCAGCAGCCAAGAGACAGGGGATGGCTACACCTTC.

This clonotype came up a few times. A much larger clone lies one base from this, so it may be a read error. The gene calls are TRBV20-1 and TRBJ2-3, with D unclear. The CDR3 consists of 16 residues. Germline-derived CDR1 and CDR2 are DFQATT and SNEGSKA (reference sequence). This CDR3 is CSARSSSEALTDAQYF. Here the CDR3 DNA reads TGCAGTGCTAGATCGTCATCAGAGGCCCTCACAGATGCGCAGTATTTT.

The genes are TRBV30 and TRBJ1-4; weak D call: TRBD1 (6 bases). The CDR3 is 13 amino acids. V gave up 1 base and J gave up 7 bases, with 10 bases separating them. Germline V gives CDR1 GTSNPN, CDR2 SVGIG (reference sequence). The CDR3 DNA reads as TGTGCCTGGAGTGGGGACATGGGTGAAAAACTGTTTTTT. Its translation is CAWSGDMGEKLFF.

In this sample, this clonotype turned up once. It may be a read error: a sequence one base away is much more abundant. The CDR3 DNA follows: TGCGCCAGCAGCTTTGAGGGTACCTACGAGCAGTACTTC. Its translation is CASSFEGTYEQYF. The chain employs TRBV5-1 and TRBJ2-7, with a tentative D call TRBD2 (5 bases). V lost 2 bases and J 2 bases, leaving 8 bases between the germline ends. Germline V gene sequence: CDR1 SGHRS, CDR2 YFSETQ. The length of the CDR3 is 13 residues.

The CDR3 DNA is TGCAGCGTTCCTGGACAGGGCCCCAAGACCCAGTACTTC. This codes for CSVPGQGPKTQYF. The chain is built from TRBV29-1 and TRBJ2-5, with 8 positions matching TRBD1. V dropped 5 bases and J dropped 6; count of bases not matched to a gene: 8. Germline lookup yields CDR1 SQVTM and CDR2 ANQGSEA. This CDR3 has 13 amino acids.

The chain links TRBV30 to TRBJ1-2; a possible D gene is TRBD1 (5 bases). Germline values: CDR1 GTSNPN, CDR2 SVGIG (reference sequence). Trimming removed 0 bases at V and 2 bases at J, with 13 bases between. This CDR3 region has 15 residues. The CDR3 reads CAWSVGGDRNYGYTF. CDR3 nucleotide sequence: TGTGCCTGGAGTGTAGGAGGGGATCGGAACTATGGCTACACCTTC.